The rows below give T cell receptor beta chains drawn from one sample of a study of T-cell memory formation after mild COVID-19. TCRdb passed the 5' RACE reads through MiXCR, listing each CDR3 protein once. This sample has hundreds of thousands of distinct CDR3 sequences; over 25% occur once, and the top ten carry about 14%. Source material: PBMCs or a T cell subset sorted from them (not recorded which). Every receptor here comes from an adult woman who had mild COVID-19 (a few samples of this study predate the infection). Cell type and time point are not known. CDR3s include the opening cysteine and the closing phenylalanine or tryptophan. The order of the fields is V gene, clone size, D gene, J gene, CDR3 protein, CDR3 DNA. The D gene is left open where the match is weak. Clone sizes are given selectively: once, few, many, or a class where the clone is expanded.

>TRBV5-8|few|-|TRBJ2-3
CASSSAGTRTSTDTQYF
TGTGCCAGCAGCTCCGCCGGGACACGGACTAGCACAGATACGCAGTATTTT
>TRBV2|-|-|TRBJ1-2
CASSEELANYGYTF
TGTGCCAGCAGTGAAGAGTTGGCGAACTATGGCTACACCTTC
>TRBV4-1|-|TRBD1|TRBJ1-3
CASSQVGQVLSGNTIYF
TGCGCCAGCAGCCAAGTAGGACAGGTCCTCTCTGGAAACACCATATATTTT
>TRBV18|-|-|TRBJ2-3
CASSPGGPDTQYF
TGTGCCAGCTCACCAGGAGGGCCAGATACGCAGTATTTT
>TRBV9|-|TRBD1|TRBJ2-2
CASSARTGPVSGELFF
TGTGCCAGCAGCGCTAGGACAGGGCCCGTGTCCGGGGAGCTGTTTTTT
>TRBV24-1|-|-|TRBJ2-2
CATSDWRDRNTGELFF
TGTGCCACCAGTGATTGGAGAGACAGGAACACCGGGGAGCTGTTTTTT
>TRBV19|few|-|TRBJ1-1
CARFRAMNTEAFF
TGTGCCAGATTCAGGGCCATGAACACTGAAGCTTTCTTT
>TRBV2|-|-|TRBJ2-1
CASSPQSGQFF
TGTGCCAGCTCTCCACAGTCTGGGCAGTTCTTC
>TRBV20-1|-|TRBD2|TRBJ2-2
CSARTSGDTGELFF
TGCAGTGCGCGGACTAGCGGAGACACCGGGGAGCTGTTTTTT
>TRBV30|-|-|TRBJ2-7
CAWSQLYEQYF
TGTGCCTGGAGTCAGCTGTACGAGCAGTACTTC
>TRBV5-1|-|-|TRBJ1-5
CASSSDGDQPQHF
TGCGCCAGCAGCTCGGACGGTGATCAGCCCCAGCATTTT
>TRBV20-1|-|-|TRBJ1-5
CSATSTGNQPQHF
TGCAGTGCGACATCTACAGGGAATCAGCCCCAGCATTTT
>TRBV7-9|few|-|TRBJ1-1
CASSLVLQGVTEAFF
TGTGCCAGCAGCTTAGTGTTACAGGGAGTCACTGAAGCTTTCTTT
>TRBV7-2|-|-|TRBJ1-1
CASAGVLNTEAFF
TGTGCCAGCGCGGGGGTTCTGAACACTGAAGCTTTCTTT
>TRBV20-1|-|TRBD2|TRBJ2-5
CSACAGARQETQYF
TGCAGTGCTTGTGCGGGAGCGAGACAAGAGACCCAGTACTTC
>TRBV7-2|-|-|TRBJ1-6
CASSLGYGGRLHF
TGTGCCAGCAGCTTAGGGTACGGCGGCCGTCTCCACTTT
>TRBV12-3/TRBV12-4|-|-|TRBJ1-2
CASSLLGEGGMDYGYTF
TGTGCCAGCAGTTTACTGGGAGAGGGGGGGATGGACTATGGCTACACCTTC
>TRBV24-1|-|-|TRBJ2-1
CATSEAGVASYNEQFF
TGTGCCACCAGTGAAGCCGGAGTAGCGAGCTACAATGAGCAGTTCTTC
>TRBV20-1|-|TRBD2|TRBJ2-7
CSARGTSGRGEQYF
TGCAGTGCTCGAGGGACTAGCGGGAGGGGCGAGCAGTACTTC
>TRBV27|few|-|TRBJ2-3
CASSFWDTITDTQYF
TGTGCCAGCAGTTTTTGGGACACCATCACAGATACGCAGTATTTT
>TRBV7-2|-|TRBD1|TRBJ2-3
CASSPDRGGTDTQYF
TGTGCCAGCAGCCCGGACAGGGGTGGAACAGATACGCAGTATTTT
>TRBV5-1|many|-|TRBJ1-1
CASSFGNTEAFF
TGCGCCAGCAGCTTTGGGAACACTGAAGCTTTCTTT
>TRBV20-1|few|-|TRBJ2-7
CSALGRDFYEQYF
TGCAGTGCCCTGGGACGTGACTTCTACGAGCAGTACTTC
>TRBV21-1|-|-|TRBJ1-6
CASSKAGTANSPLHF
TGTGCCAGCAGCAAAGCCGGGACAGCCAATTCACCCCTCCACTTT
>TRBV5-6|few|TRBD1|TRBJ1-1
CASSSGQRNTEAFF
TGTGCCAGCAGCTCGGGACAGCGGAACACTGAAGCTTTCTTT
>TRBV29-1|-|-|TRBJ1-1
CSVGGWNTEAFF
TGCAGCGTTGGGGGGTGGAACACTGAAGCTTTCTTT
>TRBV20-1|-|TRBD2|TRBJ2-7
CSARDPLAGEWEQYF
TGCAGTGCTAGAGATCCTCTAGCGGGAGAGTGGGAGCAGTACTTC
>TRBV19|-|-|TRBJ2-2
CASSIGGDTGELFF
TGTGCCAGTAGTATCGGAGGGGACACCGGGGAGCTGTTTTTT
>TRBV5-6|few|TRBD2|TRBJ2-5
CASSFGLAGVYSETQYF
TGTGCCAGCAGCTTTGGACTAGCGGGAGTTTACTCGGAGACCCAGTACTTC
>TRBV6-5|-|-|TRBJ2-3
CASRRDPPDTQYF
TGTGCCAGCAGAAGGGACCCCCCAGATACGCAGTATTTT
>TRBV5-1|-|TRBD1|TRBJ2-4
CASSSGQSLAKNIQYF
TGCGCCAGCAGCTCGGGACAGTCCTTAGCCAAAAACATTCAGTACTTC
>TRBV12-3/TRBV12-4|-|TRBD1|TRBJ1-1
CASSRPGGEAFF
TGTGCCAGCAGTCGGCCAGGGGGCGAAGCTTTCTTT
>TRBV7-3|-|-|TRBJ2-1
CASSPDSVYNEQFF
TGTGCCAGCAGCCCGGACAGTGTCTACAATGAGCAGTTCTTC
>TRBV5-1|-|-|TRBJ2-2
CASTRVEGGTGELFF
TGCGCCAGCACCCGCGTGGAGGGTGGCACCGGGGAGCTGTTTTTT
>TRBV4-1|-|-|TRBJ2-5
CASSQAGVKETQYF
TGCGCCAGCAGCCAAGCCGGGGTGAAAGAGACCCAGTACTTC
>TRBV4-1|-|-|TRBJ1-2
CASSQEGQFVYGYTF
TGCGCCAGCAGCCAAGAAGGGCAGTTCGTCTATGGCTACACCTTC
>TRBV6-5|-|-|TRBJ2-7
CASSYKGYGIEQYF
TGTGCCAGCAGTTACAAGGGGTATGGAATCGAGCAGTACTTC
>TRBV18|few|-|TRBJ2-1
CASSPRRAGSSYNEQFF
TGTGCCAGCTCACCACGAAGGGCTGGAAGCTCCTACAATGAGCAGTTCTTC
>TRBV10-1|-|TRBD2|TRBJ2-3
CASKGGGTTDTQYF
TGCGCCAGCAAAGGCGGGGGGACCACAGATACGCAGTATTTT
>TRBV12-3/TRBV12-4|-|-|TRBJ1-2
CASSLVEQVLGYTF
TGTGCCAGCAGTTTAGTGGAACAGGTCCTTGGCTACACCTTC
>TRBV6-2/TRBV6-3|few|TRBD2|TRBJ2-5
CASSFVAGGVQETQYF
TGTGCCAGCAGTTTCGTAGCGGGAGGCGTCCAAGAGACCCAGTACTTC
>TRBV7-2|few|TRBD1|TRBJ2-7
CASSSWDRGTYEQYF
TGTGCCAGCAGCTCCTGGGACAGGGGAACCTACGAGCAGTACTTC
>TRBV20-1|-|-|TRBJ2-1
CSARVPGNGAYNEQFF
TGCAGTGCTAGAGTCCCCGGGAATGGCGCTTACAATGAGCAGTTCTTC
>TRBV12-3/TRBV12-4|-|-|TRBJ2-2
CASSPGGPNTGELFF
TGTGCCAGCAGTCCCGGGGGACCGAACACCGGGGAGCTGTTTTTT
>TRBV5-1|-|TRBD1|TRBJ2-1
CASSYGTGPYNEQFF
TGCGCCAGCAGCTATGGGACAGGGCCCTACAATGAGCAGTTCTTC